This T cell receptor beta chain originates from a study of human T cells and chemical hapten exposure. Whole-study context: Small pooled library volume differences chiefly drove per-sample TCR yield variation.

Individual cDNA molecules had unique molecular identifiers attached to them by the library. Per the authors' pipeline: Sampled TCR counts reached a median of roughly 98,000 per sample, with values ranging from about 23,224 to 690,600. TCRdb reanalysed the RACE reads using MiXCR and keeps one entry per CDR3 protein. TCRdb, rather than the study authors, made the V and J calls. This table has 28,000 or so distinct CDR3 sequences, 7.4% appearing once. This clonotype occurred many times. Its antigen is unknown. Study findings and constraints: TCRs at high frequency, those above 1 in 1000, did not change with DPC sensitization.

This CDR3 has 17 amino acids. V lost 5 bases and J 0 bases, leaving 17 bases between the germline ends. CDR1 and CDR2 from the germline V gene are MDHEN and SYDVKM. Time point specified: healthy volunteer bleed at 2 weeks. The starting material, unfractionated whole blood, was used for total RNA extraction. This clonotype originated in a human donor in good health. Some clones in this sample may be carry-over from other donors' samples. Sequenced: whole blood. This chain uses TRBV28 with TRBJ1-5; a possible D gene is TRBD1 (6 bases). This chain's CDR3 is CASSLPRTEYSNQPQHF. CDR3 DNA sequence: TGTGCCAGCAGTCTCCCTCGGACAGAGTATAGCAATCAGCCCCAGCATTTT.